The clone carrying this T cell receptor beta chain was seen many times. The target antigen is unknown. Just one base apart from a much larger clone, this may be a read error. The data originate from a study of breast tumors, draining lymph nodes, adjacent tissues. The CDR3 length is 14 residues. Germline V gene data show CDR1 as SGDLS and CDR2 as YYNGEE. TCRdb processed the multiplex PCR reads anew with MiXCR; each CDR3 protein has one entry. The data show 50,000 to 75,000 distinct CDR3 sequences, approximately 57% seen once. Study results and limitations: Tumor TCR diversity was below lymph nodes but above nontumor tissue. Data fit most tumor T cells coming from lymph node, expanding in tumor. Tumor T cell lymph node origin was a supported hypothesis, not proven.

The receptor's source is a female donor with breast cancer. Some clones in this sample may be carry-over from other donors' samples. Specimen: breast tumor tissue. J is TRBJ2-1 and V is TRBV9, with D possibly being TRBD1 (6 bases). The CDR3 here is CASSPRTAENEQSF. CDR3 nucleotide sequence: TGTGCCAGCAGCCCCCGGACAGCAGAGAATGAGCAGTCCTTC. The variable domain in full, completed from reference TRBV9 and TRBJ2-1, reads DSGVTQTPKHLITATGQRVTLRCSPRSGDLSVYWYQQSLDQGLQFLIQYYNGEERAKGNILERFSAQQFPDLHSELNLSSLELGDSALYFCASSPRTAENEQSFGPGTRLTVL.